The entry below describes one T cell receptor beta chain. Its antigen remains unknown. Unique molecular identifiers were used to barcode this TCRbeta library. TCRdb used MiXCR to reprocess the PCR reads, holding one entry per CDR3 protein. The data show about 420,000 distinct CDR3 sequences, about 16% seen once. This sample is part of a study of T-cell reconstitution after alpha-beta-depleted transplantation in children. The study's findings and limits: Roughly two months post-transplant, alpha-beta T cells reportedly originated from several hundred graft clones that had expanded. One year post-transplant, T-cell counts and diversity were largely derived from T cells produced anew. The origin of high day-60 TCRbeta diversity in some patients lay in surviving recipient T cells and thymic progenitors.

Germline V gene data show CDR1 as SGHTA and CDR2 as FQGNSA. This CDR3 contains 15 residues. Trimming removed 3 bases at V and 3 bases at J, with 15 bases between. The receptor was isolated from a boy in the first two years of life who had a stem cell transplant for Wiskott-Aldrich syndrome, so the T cells may come from the graft donor. The sample in question was PBMCs, mostly from graft donor cells, obtained 360 days after TCRalphabeta/CD19-depleted stem cell transplant. The chain uses TRBV7-2 and TRBJ2-7; either TRBD1 or TRBD2 may fit D (7 bases each). The chain's CDR3 is CASSFPGGTVYEQYF. CDR3 DNA sequence: TGTGCCAGCAGCTTCCCCGGGGGGACAGTCTACGAGCAGTACTTC. The whole variable domain, remainder taken from reference TRBV7-2 and TRBJ2-7, is GAGVSQSPSNKVTEKGKDVELRCDPISGHTALYWYRQSLGQGLEFLIYFQGNSAPDKSGLPSDRFSAERTGGSVSTLTIQRTQQEDSAVYLCASSFPGGTVYEQYFGPGTRLTVT.